These 18 T cell receptor beta chains were sequenced from one sample in a study of regulatory T cells in long-lasting Graves disease. The sample's time point: newly diagnosed GD, antithyroid drugs for less than 3 months. PBMC-extracted RNA yielded the TCR library. The TCR beta library used iRepertoire HTBI primers with Arm-PCR amplification of CDR3. Via MiXCR, TCRdb re-called the multiplex PCR reads, giving one row per CDR3 protein. Of 400,000 to 550,000 distinct CDR3 sequences in the sample, about a sixth are singletons; the top ten hold 20% to 25%. These same records also appear under a second study, on T cells in Graves' hyperthyroidism and ophthalmopathy.

Sequenced here: peripheral blood mononuclear cells (PBMCs), sampled at new diagnosis, from a patient treated with antithyroid drugs. The receptors come from a woman younger than 35 with Graves disease.

The rearrangement uses TRBV15 and TRBJ1-5; 11 nucleotides line up with TRBD1. CDR1 is LNHNV and CDR2 is YYDKDF in the germline V gene (reference sequence). The J segment lost 11 bases and the V segment lost 3 bases, leaving 6 bases of the junction unmatched. This CDR3 has 14 amino acids. The CDR3 here is CATSSGTGGQSQHF. As DNA, the CDR3 is TGTGCCACCAGCAGTGGGACAGGGGGGCAGTCCCAGCATTTT.

This clonotype was counted many times. The rearrangement links TRBV28 to TRBJ1-2, with D hard to call. Germline lookup yields CDR1 MDHEN and CDR2 SYDVKM. V lost 5 bases and J lost 7, with 14 bases in between. CDR3 size: 13 residues. The CDR3 bases are TGTGCCAGCAGTCCTCGCGACCGGAGTGGCTACACCTTC. This translates into CASSPRDRSGYTF.

Many counts were recorded for this clonotype. The rearrangement links TRBV7-2 to TRBJ2-3; maybe TRBD2 (5 bases). Trimming removed 8 bases from V and 5 bases from J, with 20 bases in between. Germline loops: CDR1 SGHTA, CDR2 FQGNSA. CDR3 length: 15 residues. CDR3 amino acids: CASRGGSSWGDTQYF. The DNA for the CDR3 is TGTGCCAGCCGAGGTGGCTCTAGCTGGGGAGATACGCAGTATTTT.

The chain recombines TRBV29-1 with TRBJ2-2; D call uncertain. V lost 2 bases and J lost 2, with 6 bases in between. The CDR3 has 13 residues. The germline CDR1 and CDR2 sequences are SQVTM and ANQGSEA. The CDR3 DNA is TGCAGCGTTGAAAGGCATAACACCGGGGAGCTGTTTTTT. This codes for CSVERHNTGELFF.

This clonotype was seen many times. The rearrangement links TRBV18 to TRBJ2-7; 8 positions agree with TRBD2. This CDR3 spans 14 amino acids. The germline gives CDR1 KGHSH, CDR2 LQKENI. J gave up 6 bases and V 7 bases, and 11 bases lay outside the gene matches. This CDR3 is CASLDGTSLAEQYF. CDR3 DNA sequence: TGTGCCAGCTTAGACGGGACTAGTCTCGCCGAGCAGTACTTC.

This clonotype was seen more than once but under ten times. V and J are TRBV28 and TRBJ2-1, with TRBD2 identical over 7 bases. The CDR3 runs to 16 residues. CDR1 is MDHEN and CDR2 is SYDVKM in the germline V gene. The trim removed 6 bases at V and 6 bases at J, leaving 14 bases unmatched. The CDR3 coding sequence is TGTGCCAGCAGAGGACTAGGAGGGCACTGGGGCAATGAGCAGTTCTTC. Translated, it gives CASRGLGGHWGNEQFF. The complete variable domain, with remaining parts taken from reference TRBV28 and TRBJ2-1, reads DVKVTQSSRYLVKRTGEKVFLECVQDMDHENMFWYRQDPGLGLRLIYFSYDVKMKEKGDIPEGYSVSREKKERFSLILESASTNQTSMYLCASRGLGGHWGNEQFFGPGTRLTVL.

This clonotype was seen at least ten times. The chain employs TRBV7-9 and TRBJ2-1; D is uncertain. V lost 5 bases, J lost 1 base, and 6 bases lay in between. The CDR3 consists of 13 residues. CDR1 and CDR2 (germline): SEHNR, FQNEAQ (reference sequence). The CDR3: CASSKESYNEQFF. CDR3 DNA sequence: TGTGCCAGCAGCAAAGAGTCCTACAATGAGCAGTTCTTC.

This clonotype was seen only a few times. Possible read error: a much larger clone is one base away. The chain has TRBV28 and TRBJ2-2; TRBD1 aligns across 11 bases. Germline CDR1 and CDR2: MDHEN and SYDVKM. The trim removed 3 bases at V and 6 bases at J, leaving 12 bases unmatched. There are 18 residues in the CDR3. In DNA form, the CDR3 reads TGTGCCAGCAGTTTCCGGAAGGCGGGACAGGGGGACGCCGGGGAGCTGTTTTTT. Amino acids: CASSFRKAGQGDAGELFF.

This chain joins TRBV28 and TRBJ1-2, with D hard to call. CDR1 MDHEN and CDR2 SYDVKM come from the germline V gene. The CDR3 totals 12 residues. With 4 bases removed from V and 7 bases from J, the gap between germline ends came to 10 bases. This chain's CDR3 is CASSYQTAGYTF. CDR3 DNA: TGTGCCAGCAGTTATCAGACCGCTGGCTACACCTTC.

This clonotype appeared many times. V usage is TRBV7-2 and J usage is TRBJ2-7; 7 bases are a match to TRBD2. V dropped 6 bases and J dropped 4; count of bases not matched to a gene: 15. Looked up from germline, CDR1 is SGHTA and CDR2 is FQGNSA. The CDR3 runs 16 residues. In DNA form, the CDR3 reads TGTGCCAGCAGACTCTTGGGAGGCGGGAGACCGTACGAGCAGTACTTC. Protein product: CASRLLGGGRPYEQYF.

The genes are TRBV7-8 and TRBJ1-2; no firm D call. The CDR3 has 14 residues. The V end was cut by 1 base, the J end by 0 bases, with 6 bases between. CDR1 SGHVS and CDR2 FQNEAQ come from the germline V gene. The CDR3 is CASSLGHTNYGYTF. For the CDR3, the DNA is TGTGCCAGCAGCTTAGGGCATACTAACTATGGCTACACCTTC. Filled out from reference TRBV7-8 and TRBJ1-2, the complete variable domain reads GAGVSQSPRYKVAKRGQDVALRCDPISGHVSLFWYQQALGQGPEFLTYFQNEAQLDKSGLPSDRFFAERPEGSVSTLKIQRTQQEDSAVYLCASSLGHTNYGYTFGSGTRLTVV.

In this sample, this clonotype turned up a few times. The chain uses TRBV7-6 and TRBJ2-2, with D possibly matching TRBD2 (6 bases). Germline CDR1 SGHVS, CDR2 FNYEAQ. The CDR3 length is 14 residues. V lost 3 bases to trimming and J lost 5 bases, with 10 bases between them. CDR3 sequence reads: CASSFAGRTGELFF. The DNA for the CDR3 is TGTGCCAGCAGCTTCGCAGGGAGGACCGGGGAGCTGTTTTTT.

This clonotype occurred a few times. This chain uses TRBV20-1 with TRBJ1-2; D remains unclear. The germline V gene encodes CDR1 DFQATT and CDR2 SNEGSKA (reference sequence). The CDR3 loop spans 12 amino acids. The V and J ends lost 1 base and 4 bases respectively, with 7 bases between them. CDR3: CSARVPPYGYTF. In DNA, the CDR3 is TGCAGTGCTAGAGTACCCCCCTATGGCTACACCTTC.

The V call is TRBV28, the J call TRBJ1-2; 7 positions agree with TRBD1. Trimming took 6 bases from V and 6 from J; bases not matched to a gene: 10. This CDR3 region has 14 residues. In germline, CDR1 is MDHEN, CDR2 SYDVKM. DNA for the CDR3: TGTGCCAGCAGAGAGCCAGGGACAGTCCATGGCTACACCTTC. It specifies CASREPGTVHGYTF.

This clonotype has at least ten counts. The rearrangement joins TRBV6-2 or TRBV6-3 to TRBJ2-7; a possible D gene is TRBD2 (5 bases). The germline V gene has CDR1 MNHEY and CDR2 SVGEGT. The CDR3 length is 17 residues. V lost 5 bases, J lost 4 bases, and 24 bases lay in between. CDR3: CASSPKLRVAQPYEQYF. As DNA, the CDR3 is TGTGCCAGCAGTCCCAAGTTGAGAGTAGCGCAACCTTACGAGCAGTACTTC.

This clonotype was recorded at least ten times. The rearrangement links TRBV10-3 to TRBJ2-7; 7 nucleotides match TRBD1. Germline CDR1 is ENHRY and CDR2 is SYGVKD. V gave up 3 bases and J gave up 6 bases; unmatched junction bases: 5. This CDR3 has 13 amino acids. The CDR3 protein is CAISERTGAEQYF. CDR3 DNA sequence: TGTGCCATCAGTGAAAGAACAGGGGCCGAGCAGTACTTC.

Notes on this clonotype: A read error is possible here, since a much larger clone lies one base away. The chain uses TRBV7-2 and TRBJ2-5; 9 nucleotides align to TRBD2. With V trimmed by 1 base and J by 11 bases, 23 bases remained unmatched. In germline, CDR1 is SGHTA, CDR2 FQGNSA. This CDR3 comprises 19 residues. The CDR3: CASSLVVTSGRLLNNEQYF. CDR3 bases: TGTGCCAGCAGCTTAGTCGTGACTAGCGGTCGATTACTCAACAATGAGCAGTACTTC.

The chain is built from TRBV9 and TRBJ2-1; D perhaps matches TRBD1 (6 bases). This CDR3 region has 15 residues. V lost 2 bases to trimming and J lost 3 bases, with 12 bases between them. Looked up from germline, CDR1 is SGDLS and CDR2 is YYNGEE. The CDR3: CASSVGTTLYNEQFF. For the CDR3, the DNA is TGTGCCAGCAGCGTCGGGACAACCCTCTACAATGAGCAGTTCTTC. Based on the CDR3 plus reference TRBV9 and TRBJ2-1, the full variable domain is DSGVTQTPKHLITATGQRVTLRCSPRSGDLSVYWYQQSLDQGLQFLIQYYNGEERAKGNILERFSAQQFPDLHSELNLSSLELGDSALYFCASSVGTTLYNEQFFGPGTRLTVL.